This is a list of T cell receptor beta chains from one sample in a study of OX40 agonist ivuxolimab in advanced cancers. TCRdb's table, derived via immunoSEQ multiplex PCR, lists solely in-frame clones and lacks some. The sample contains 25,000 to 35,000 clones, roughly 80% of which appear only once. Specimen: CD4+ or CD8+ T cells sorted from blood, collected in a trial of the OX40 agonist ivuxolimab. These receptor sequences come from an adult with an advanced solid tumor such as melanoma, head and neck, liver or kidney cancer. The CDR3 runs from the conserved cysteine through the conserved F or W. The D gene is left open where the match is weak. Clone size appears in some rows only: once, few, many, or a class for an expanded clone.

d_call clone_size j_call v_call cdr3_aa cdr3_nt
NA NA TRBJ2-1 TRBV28 CASSLSWNEQFF TGTGCCAGCAGTTTATCGTGGAATGAGCAGTTCTTC
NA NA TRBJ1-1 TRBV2 CASSEVAGRAFF TGTGCCAGCAGTGAAGTGGCAGGGCGGGCTTTCTTT
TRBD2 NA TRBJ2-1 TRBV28 CASSLGTSGEQFF TGTGCCAGCAGTCTCGGGACTAGCGGGGAGCAGTTCTTC
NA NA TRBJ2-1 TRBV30 CAWSVHTYNEQFF TGTGCCTGGAGTGTACACACCTACAATGAGCAGTTCTTC
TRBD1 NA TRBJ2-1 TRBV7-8 CASSLYWDSYNEQFF TGTGCCAGCAGCTTATATTGGGACAGCTACAATGAGCAGTTCTTC
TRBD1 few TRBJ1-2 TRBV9 CASSVGTGYGYTF TGTGCCAGCAGCGTTGGGACAGGGTATGGCTACACCTTC
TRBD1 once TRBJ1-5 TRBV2 CASSRTGEDQPQHF TGTGCCAGCAGTCGAACAGGGGAGGATCAGCCCCAGCATTTT
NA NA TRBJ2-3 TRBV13 CASSLKGSTDTQYF TGTGCCAGCAGCTTAAAGGGCTCCACAGATACGCAGTATTTT
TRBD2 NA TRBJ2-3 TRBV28 CASNYLAGVSSTDTQYF TGTGCCAGCAACTATCTAGCGGGGGTTTCTAGCACAGATACGCAGTATTTT
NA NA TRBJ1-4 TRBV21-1 CASTLPVGQGTEKLFF NA
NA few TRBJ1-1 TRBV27 CASGRGGATEAFF TGTGCCAGCGGGAGAGGGGGGGCCACTGAAGCTTTCTTT
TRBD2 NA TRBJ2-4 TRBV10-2 CASRSGGLAKNIQYF TGCGCCAGCAGGAGCGGGGGGCTAGCCAAAAACATTCAGTACTTC
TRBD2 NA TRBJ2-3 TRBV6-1 CASSESGGAPDTQYF TGTGCCAGCAGTGAAAGCGGGGGGGCCCCAGATACGCAGTATTTT
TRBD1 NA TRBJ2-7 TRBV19 CASRPGQGGMGEQYF TGTGCCAGTAGGCCGGGACAGGGGGGAATGGGAGAGCAGTACTTC
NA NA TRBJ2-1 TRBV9 CASSATGTHSYNEQFF TGTGCCAGCAGCGCCACCGGGACTCACTCCTACAATGAGCAGTTCTTC
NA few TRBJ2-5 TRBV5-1 CASRGTGLETQYF TGCGCCAGCAGGGGGACGGGGCTTGAGACCCAGTACTTC
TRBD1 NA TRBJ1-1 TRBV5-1 CASLEGSGGTEAFF TGCGCCAGCCTTGAAGGGTCAGGGGGTACTGAAGCTTTCTTT
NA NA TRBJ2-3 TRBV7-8 CASSLAPGPPQYF TGTGCCAGCAGCTTAGCCCCCGGCCCCCCGCAGTATTTT
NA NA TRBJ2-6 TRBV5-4 CASSAGGWGQGSSGANVLTF TGTGCCAGCAGCGCGGGGGGTTGGGGACAGGGAAGCTCTGGGGCCAACGTCCTGACTTTC
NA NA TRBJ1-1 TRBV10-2 CASSELPNTEAFF TGCGCCAGCAGTGAGCTACCGAACACTGAAGCTTTCTTT
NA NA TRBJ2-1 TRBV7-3 CASSLSGSTEQFF TGTGCCAGCAGCTTAAGTGGCAGTACTGAGCAGTTCTTC
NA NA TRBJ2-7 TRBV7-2 CASSLHGGGYEQYF TGTGCCAGCAGCTTACATGGGGGAGGCTACGAGCAGTACTTC
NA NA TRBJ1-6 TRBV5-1 CASSLGIQGSPLHF TGCGCCAGCAGTTTAGGCATTCAGGGATCACCCCTCCACTTT
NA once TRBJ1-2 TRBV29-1 CSVAGGPNYGYTF TGCAGCGTTGCGGGGGGTCCTAACTATGGCTACACCTTC
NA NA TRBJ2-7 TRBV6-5 CASSWGQGTEQYF TGTGCCAGCAGTTGGGGACAAGGGACGGAGCAGTACTTC
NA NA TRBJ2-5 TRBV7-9 CASSLLVEETQYF TGTGCCAGCAGCTTATTGGTGGAGGAGACCCAGTACTTC
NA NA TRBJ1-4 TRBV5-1 CASSPPASAPNEKLFF TGCGCCAGCAGCCCGCCGGCCAGTGCCCCTAATGAAAAACTGTTTTTT
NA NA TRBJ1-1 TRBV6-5 CASSWRRSGTEAFF TGTGCCAGCAGTTGGAGGAGGTCGGGTACTGAAGCTTTCTTT
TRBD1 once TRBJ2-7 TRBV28 CASTPEGDSTYEQYF TGTGCCAGCACTCCCGAGGGGGACAGTACCTACGAGCAGTACTTC
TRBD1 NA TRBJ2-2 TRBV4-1 CASSQFGQGGTGELFF TGCGCCAGCAGCCAGTTCGGACAGGGCGGCACCGGGGAGCTGTTTTTT
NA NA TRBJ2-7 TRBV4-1 CASSQDGTGFYEQYF TGCGCCAGCAGCCAAGATGGTACAGGCTTTTACGAGCAGTACTTC
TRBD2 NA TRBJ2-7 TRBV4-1 CASSHRPPGLVIHEQYF TGCGCCAGCAGCCATCGCCCCCCGGGACTAGTTATACACGAGCAGTACTTC
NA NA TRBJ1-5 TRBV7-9 CASSPEGGPQPQHF TGTGCCAGCAGCCCCGAGGGGGGGCCTCAGCCCCAGCATTTT
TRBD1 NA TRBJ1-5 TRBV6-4 CASSETGGGNQPQHF TGTGCCAGCAGTGAAACAGGGGGAGGCAATCAGCCCCAGCATTTT
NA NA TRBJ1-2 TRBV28 CASGGGGYTF TGTGCCAGCGGGGGTGGGGGCTACACCTTC
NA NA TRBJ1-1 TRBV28 CASTYAGAGTEAFF TGTGCCAGCACGTATGCCGGGGCGGGCACTGAAGCTTTCTTT
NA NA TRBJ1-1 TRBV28 CAIMGHENTEAFF TGTGCCATCATGGGACATGAGAACACTGAAGCTTTCTTT
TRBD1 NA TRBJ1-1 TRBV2 CASMVGGSTEAFF TGTGCCAGCATGGTAGGGGGCTCGACTGAAGCTTTCTTT
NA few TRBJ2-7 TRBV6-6 CASSYSLDSSYEQYF TGTGCCAGCAGTTATTCCCTTGACAGTTCCTACGAGCAGTACTTC
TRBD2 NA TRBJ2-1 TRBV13 CASSLGLAGREQFF TGTGCCAGCAGCTTAGGCCTAGCGGGACGTGAGCAGTTCTTC
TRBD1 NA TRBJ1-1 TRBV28 CASDRTGGNTEAFF TGTGCCAGCGATAGGACAGGGGGGAACACTGAAGCTTTCTTT
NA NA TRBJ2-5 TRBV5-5 CASSFESRAQETQYF TGTGCCAGCAGCTTCGAGTCCAGGGCGCAAGAGACCCAGTACTTC
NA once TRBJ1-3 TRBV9 CASSVSGGSSGNTIYF TGTGCCAGCAGCGTCTCCGGGGGGAGCTCTGGAAACACCATATATTTT
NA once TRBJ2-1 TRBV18 CASSTLLAGQNYNEQFF TGTGCCAGCTCAACACTACTGGCGGGACAGAACTACAATGAGCAGTTCTTC
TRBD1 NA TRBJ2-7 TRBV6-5 CASSWGTGGYEQYF TGTGCCAGCAGTTGGGGGACAGGTGGCTACGAGCAGTACTTC
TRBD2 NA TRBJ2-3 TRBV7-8 CASSNRLAGGLNTDTQYF TGTGCCAGCAGCAATCGACTAGCGGGAGGACTCAACACAGATACGCAGTATTTT
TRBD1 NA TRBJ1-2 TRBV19 CASTDLSGTGHGYTF TGTGCCAGTACGGACCTGTCTGGGACAGGTCATGGCTACACCTTC
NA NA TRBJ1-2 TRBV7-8 CASSLGNGYTF TGTGCCAGCAGCTTAGGCAACGGCTACACCTTC
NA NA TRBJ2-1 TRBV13 CASSLTETHHYNEQFF TGTGCCAGCAGCTTGACGGAGACACACCACTACAATGAGCAGTTCTTC